Below, 9 T cell receptor beta chains from the same sample are listed, as sequenced in a study of T cell responses to AZD1222 COVID-19 vaccine (dated by TCRdb to 2020 to 2023). According to the study, the label for this sample's time point signals: about 28 days (+/-7) after the second vaccine dose. The library was generated by the immunoSEQ multiplex PCR assay. TCRdb limited this immuneACCESS table to in-frame rearrangements with V and J called. A share of clones is missing; checked studies link under half to unresolved V genes, and the rest is unexplained. The sample table contains roughly 100,000 clones; only one count was recorded for roughly 88% of them. Of the sample, approximately 8.2% falls within the top ten clones. Sequenced material: peripheral blood, taken 28 days after the second AZD1222 dose. The receptors derive from an adult who received the AZD1222 COVID-19 vaccine.

This clone was detected only once. The V gene is TRBV7-9, the J gene TRBJ1-5; tentatively, D is TRBD1 (5 bases). The germline gives CDR1 SEHNR, CDR2 FQNEAQ (reference sequence). With 5 bases removed from V and 1 base from J, the gap between germline ends came to 21 bases. CDR3 length: 18 amino acids. Written as DNA, the CDR3 is TGTGCCAGCAGCCTTCAAGGGGTTGGGACGGGGAGCAATCAGCCCCAGCATTTT. This translates into CASSLQGVGTGSNQPQHF.

The chain couples TRBV30 to TRBJ1-5; 7 bases are shared with TRBD1. Germline assignment: CDR1 GTSNPN and CDR2 SVGIG (reference sequence). The CDR3 sequence is 14 residues long. With 2 bases clipped from V and 4 bases from J, the junction kept 5 bases outside the gene matches. CDR3 DNA sequence: TGTGCCTGGAGTCTAGGGACAGCGAATCAGCCCCAGCATTTT. It encodes CAWSLGTANQPQHF.

J is TRBJ1-6 and V is TRBV30; no clear D gene. This CDR3 has 15 residues. V gave up 3 bases and J gave up 7 bases, with 16 bases separating them. In germline, CDR1 is GTSNPN, CDR2 SVGIG (reference sequence). CDR3 nucleotides: TGTGCCTGGAGCCCCCGGACCGGCCGGAATTCACCCCTCCACTTT. Protein: CAWSPRTGRNSPLHF.

The chain links TRBV5-1 to TRBJ2-1; TRBD1 agrees at 8 bases. The V and J ends lost 10 bases and 0 bases, in that order; junction bases with no gene match: 15. Looked up from germline, CDR1 is SGHRS and CDR2 is YFSETQ. The CDR3 has 17 residues. CDR3 amino acids: CAGWDRQGLVSYNEQFF. The DNA of the CDR3 is TGCGCCGGCTGGGACAGGCAAGGCCTAGTCTCCTACAATGAGCAGTTCTTC. The full variable domain, completed using reference TRBV5-1 and TRBJ2-1, is KAGVTQTPRYLIKTRGQQVTLSCSPISGHRSVSWYQQTPGQGLQFLFEYFSETQRNKGNFPGRFSGRQFSNSRSEMNVSTLELGDSALYLCAGWDRQGLVSYNEQFFGPGTRLTVL.

V usage is TRBV5-6 and J usage is TRBJ2-7; no definite D call. Germline CDR1 reads SGHDT; CDR2 reads YYEEEE. The CDR3 runs 12 residues. V lost 0 bases to trimming and J lost 9 bases, with 10 bases between them. CDR3 bases: TGTGCCAGCAGCTTGGAAAGTGGCTGGCAGTACTTC. This gives the protein CASSLESGWQYF. Based on the CDR3 plus reference TRBV5-6 and TRBJ2-7, the full variable domain is DAGVTQSPTHLIKTRGQQVTLRCSPKSGHDTVSWYQQALGQGPQFIFQYYEEEERQRGNFPDRFSGHQFPNYSSELNVNALLLGDSALYLCASSLESGWQYFGPGTRLTVT.

The chain is built from TRBV5-4 and TRBJ2-1; 8 bases align to TRBD1. Germline V lookup: CDR1 SGHNT, CDR2 YYREEE (reference sequence). After removal of 7 bases from V and 6 bases from J, the junction contained 9 bases not matched to a gene. The CDR3 has 14 amino acids. CDR3 coding DNA: TGTGCCAGCCACTACCCGACAGGGGCCAATGAGCAGTTCTTC. It specifies CASHYPTGANEQFF.

This sequence joins TRBV4-1 and TRBJ2-4; TRBD1 might be the D (7 bases). The CDR3 runs to 16 residues. Germline assignment: CDR1 MGHRA and CDR2 YSYEKL. V lost 0 bases and J 3 bases, leaving 12 bases between the germline ends. CDR3 DNA: TGCGCCAGCAGCCAAGATCGACAGGGAGGCAAAAACATTCAGTACTTC. Its protein product is CASSQDRQGGKNIQYF.

The chain couples TRBV19 to TRBJ2-7, with D perhaps matching TRBD2 (6 bases). There are 15 residues in the CDR3. Germline lookup yields CDR1 LNHDA and CDR2 SQIVND (reference sequence). V was trimmed by 10 bases and J by 7 bases, leaving 26 bases between them. CDR3: CATKTRRQRGWEQYF. The CDR3 DNA reads TGTGCCACCAAGACTAGAAGACAGAGGGGATGGGAGCAGTACTTC. The full variable domain, its missing parts supplied by reference TRBV19 and TRBJ2-7, is DGGITQSPKYLFRKEGQNVTLSCEQNLNHDAMYWYRQDPGQGLRLIYYSQIVNDFQKGDIAEGYSVSREKKESFPLTVTSAQKNPTAFYLCATKTRRQRGWEQYFGPGTRLTVT.

The rearrangement links TRBV4-2 to TRBJ2-7; D gene uncertain. The CDR3 length is 14 residues. Germline V gene sequence: CDR1 LGHNA, CDR2 YNFKEQ. Trimming shortened V by 0 bases and J by 1 base, and 7 bases separated the two germline ends. The CDR3 region has the DNA TGTGCCAGCAGCCAAGAAGCCTCTTCCTACGAGCAGTACTTC. Translated, it gives CASSQEASSYEQYF.